Below are 17 T cell receptor beta chains sequenced from a single sample in a study of cytomegalovirus exposure and HLA in healthy donors. The PCR used 60 Vbeta and 13 Jbeta primers. Generated by immunoSEQ multiplex PCR, the TCRdb table keeps only in-frame clones and is missing some. Its table records roughly 70,000 clones. Sequencing was carried out using PBMCs. All receptors derive from a man in his forties or fifties in good health and CMV-seronegative.

The chain links TRBV5-1 to TRBJ2-5, with D possibly TRBD1 on 6 matching bases. CDR1 is SGHRS, CDR2 YFSETQ, per germline. This CDR3 is built from 14 residues. The V end was cut by 2 bases, the J end by 3 bases, with 11 bases between. CDR3 residues: CASSLGTLKETQYF. In nucleotides, the CDR3 is TGCGCCAGCAGCTTAGGGACACTTAAAGAGACCCAGTACTTC.

The genes are TRBV27 and TRBJ1-6; D perhaps matches TRBD1 (5 bases). Trimming pared 2 bases from V and 10 bases from J, leaving 15 bases between. Germline CDR1 is MNHEY and CDR2 is SMNVEV (reference sequence). CDR3 size: 15 residues. CDR3: CASSLQSGIGSPLHF. The CDR3 DNA reads as TGTGCCAGCAGTTTACAATCAGGGATCGGGTCACCCCTCCACTTT.

The rearrangement uses TRBV19 and TRBJ1-1; 7 bases fit TRBD1. The CDR3 sequence is 15 residues long. V dropped 5 bases and J dropped 6; count of bases not matched to a gene: 12. Per germline, CDR1 LNHDA and CDR2 SQIVND (reference sequence). DNA for the CDR3: TGTGCCAGTAGTGGGTTGACAGGGCGGGTGGCTGAAGCTTTCTTT. Protein: CASSGLTGRVAEAFF. Variable domain in full (rest from reference TRBV19 and TRBJ1-1): DGGITQSPKYLFRKEGQNVTLSCEQNLNHDAMYWYRQDPGQGLRLIYYSQIVNDFQKGDIAEGYSVSREKKESFPLTVTSAQKNPTAFYLCASSGLTGRVAEAFFGQGTRLTVV.

The chain is built from TRBV5-6 and TRBJ1-6, with TRBD1 as a possible D gene (6 bases). The CDR3 totals 16 residues. Germline-derived CDR1 and CDR2 are SGHDT and YYEEEE. V lost 2 bases and J 3 bases, leaving 12 bases between the germline ends. CDR3 loop: CASSFATGFYNSPLHF. DNA of the CDR3: TGTGCCAGCAGCTTCGCAACAGGGTTCTATAATTCACCCCTCCACTTT.

The chain carries TRBV10-1 and TRBJ2-5, with D possibly TRBD1 on 7 matching bases. V lost 6 bases and J 5 bases, leaving 16 bases between the germline ends. The CDR3 length is 14 residues. Per germline, CDR1 WNHNN and CDR2 SYGVQD (reference sequence). DNA of the CDR3: TGCGCCAGCAGCGCCCAGGGGGGCCAGGAGACCCAGTACTTC. It yields the protein CASSAQGGQETQYF.

V and J are TRBV4-2 and TRBJ2-2; D may be TRBD2 (5 bases). This CDR3 region has 16 residues. CDR1 and CDR2 (germline): LGHNA, YNFKEQ. Trimming stripped 0 bases from V and 7 bases from J, with 15 bases between. CDR3 sequence (DNA): TGTGCCAGCAGCCAAGACCTGCGGCTAGCAAGCGGGGAGCTGTTTTTT. This encodes CASSQDLRLASGELFF.

The gene calls are TRBV2 and TRBJ1-1; TRBD1 agrees at 9 bases. The germline V gene has CDR1 SNHLY and CDR2 FYNNEI. J gave up 6 bases and V 8 bases, and 4 bases lay outside the gene matches. The length of the CDR3 is 12 residues. The CDR3 DNA reads as TGTGCCAGCGGGGGACAGGGCGCTGAAGCTTTCTTT. It translates to CASGGQGAEAFF.

The chain couples TRBV27 to TRBJ2-7, with 7 nucleotides matching TRBD1. Losses at the gene ends were 1 base for V and 3 bases for J; bases not matched to a gene: 0. CDR1 and CDR2 from the germline V gene are MNHEY and SMNVEV (reference sequence). The CDR3 spans 13 residues. The CDR3 DNA reads as TGTGCCAGCAGTTTATACAGGGGCTACGAGCAGTACTTC. It codes for CASSLYRGYEQYF.

The rearrangement uses TRBV9 and TRBJ1-1, with 11 bases identical to TRBD1. CDR1 and CDR2 (germline): SGDLS, YYNGEE. Trimming took 0 bases from V and 8 from J; bases not matched to a gene: 3. This CDR3 spans 14 amino acids. The CDR3 nucleotides read TGTGCCAGCAGCGTAGTTTGGGACAGGGGGGAAGCTTTCTTT. Amino acid sequence: CASSVVWDRGEAFF.

The chain combines TRBV5-1 with TRBJ1-4; D unclear. V lost 4 bases and J 5 bases, leaving 6 bases between the germline ends. CDR1 and CDR2 (germline): SGHRS, YFSETQ. The CDR3 has 12 amino acids. CDR3 DNA: TGCGCCAGCAGCGGGCAAAATGAAAAACTGTTTTTT. It encodes CASSGQNEKLFF.

The chain employs TRBV2 and TRBJ1-1; 8 nucleotides agree with TRBD1. After removal of 7 bases from V and 6 bases from J, the junction contained 7 bases not matched to a gene. CDR3 size: 13 residues. Per germline, CDR1 SNHLY and CDR2 FYNNEI. In DNA form, the CDR3 reads TGTGCCAGCAAAACAGGGGGAAGGTCTGAAGCTTTCTTT. Translated: CASKTGGRSEAFF.

The V gene is TRBV19, the J gene TRBJ1-5; D might be TRBD1 (5 bases). Germline CDR1 is LNHDA and CDR2 is SQIVND (reference sequence). V lost 6 bases, J lost 4 bases, and 16 bases lay in between. This CDR3 has 15 residues. Here the CDR3 DNA reads TGTGCCAGTAGGGGGATTGACAGAGAGAATCAGCCCCAGCATTTT. Translation gives CASRGIDRENQPQHF. Drawing the rest from reference TRBV19 and TRBJ1-5, the complete variable domain is DGGITQSPKYLFRKEGQNVTLSCEQNLNHDAMYWYRQDPGQGLRLIYYSQIVNDFQKGDIAEGYSVSREKKESFPLTVTSAQKNPTAFYLCASRGIDRENQPQHFGDGTRLSIL.

The CDR3 DNA follows: TGTGCCAGCAGGCCGGGACAGAACACTGAAGCTTTCTTT. This sequence encodes CASRPGQNTEAFF. The rearrangement uses TRBV6-6 and TRBJ1-1; D might be TRBD1 (6 bases). V lost 6 bases to trimming and J lost 1 base, with 9 bases between them. The CDR3 contains 13 residues. Germline-derived CDR1 and CDR2 are MNHNY and SVGAGI (reference sequence).

With respect to this clone: At one of its ends the junction is not consistent with the germline gene, which may arise from a read error. This chain links TRBV2 with TRBJ2-5; 11 bases agree with TRBD2. The CDR3 has 13 residues. Germline V gene lookup returns CDR1 SNHLY and CDR2 FYNNEI. Here the CDR3 DNA reads TGTGCCAGCAGTGTGGAACTAGCGGGGGACCACCACTTC. Protein: CASSVELAGDHHF.

The V call is TRBV19, the J call TRBJ2-7; weak D call: TRBD1 (6 bases). The V end lost 8 bases, the J end lost 6 bases, and 14 bases lay between the germline ends. The CDR3 loop spans 12 amino acids. CDR1 is LNHDA and CDR2 is SQIVND in the germline V gene (reference sequence). CDR3 bases: TGTGCCAGTTCGTTAGGGGGTCGCGAGCAGTACTTC. Encoded protein: CASSLGGREQYF.

The chain links TRBV18 to TRBJ1-4; tentative D call: TRBD1 (5 bases). The CDR3 consists of 13 residues. Trimming took off 4 bases at V and 4 bases at J, with 7 bases between the two ends. CDR1 and CDR2 from the germline V gene are KGHSH and LQKENI. DNA of the CDR3: TGTGCCAGCTCACTCGACAGTAATGAAAAACTGTTTTTT. It encodes CASSLDSNEKLFF.

The J gene is TRBJ1-6, the V gene TRBV4-2; no clear D. The germline V gene has CDR1 LGHNA and CDR2 YNFKEQ. Trimming pared 0 bases from V and 9 bases from J, leaving 12 bases between. CDR3 length: 15 residues. Written as DNA, the CDR3 is TGTGCCAGCAGCCAAGATGGAGGCAGTGGTTCACCCCTCCACTTT. It translates to CASSQDGGSGSPLHF.